A selection of T cell receptor beta chains follows, all from one sample in a study of T cell responses to AZD1222 COVID-19 vaccine. Assay: immunoSEQ multiplex PCR; the TCRdb copy retains only in-frame clones and omits some. This table has 100,000 to 150,000 clones, roughly nine tenths appearing once. Sample: peripheral blood, taken on day 0 of AZD1222 vaccination. The receptors here all came from an adult in good health. CDR3s include the opening cysteine and the closing phenylalanine or tryptophan. D genes are given only for firm matches. Only part of the rows carry a size: once, few, many, or a class if the clone is expanded.

TRBJ2-7,TRBV4-2,.,.,CASSQDPSGPGTQVEQYF,TGTGCCAGCAGCCAAGATCCTTCGGGGCCAGGGACCCAGGTTGAGCAGTACTTC
TRBJ2-2,TRBV4-3,TRBD2,.,CASSPTRGTSGPGELFF,TGCGCCAGCAGCCCCACCCGGGGGACTAGCGGCCCCGGGGAGCTGTTTTTT
TRBJ1-5,TRBV28,.,.,CASKQGGNQPQHF,TGTGCCAGCAAACAGGGAGGCAATCAGCCCCAGCATTTT
TRBJ1-4,TRBV6-5,TRBD1,.,CASSASGTGVEKLFF,TGTGCCAGCAGCGCCTCGGGGACAGGGGTTGAAAAACTGTTTTTT
TRBJ2-7,TRBV11-2,.,.,CASSLAGPREQYF,TGTGCCAGCAGCTTAGCTGGGCCGCGGGAGCAGTACTTC
TRBJ1-1,TRBV3-1/TRBV3-2,.,.,CASSQRVMNTEAFF,TGTGCCAGCAGCCAAAGGGTCATGAACACTGAAGCTTTCTTT
TRBJ2-1,TRBV11-3,TRBD2,.,CASSPSGGSYNEQFF,TGTGCCAGCAGCCCTAGCGGTGGCTCCTACAATGAGCAGTTCTTC
TRBJ1-2,TRBV2,TRBD1,.,CATKGTGGYTF,TGTGCCACCAAGGGGACAGGCGGCTACACCTTC
TRBJ2-7,TRBV5-1,TRBD1,once,CARMKGQFGSYEQYF,TGCGCCAGGATGAAGGGACAGTTTGGCTCCTACGAGCAGTACTTC
TRBJ1-5,TRBV6-2/TRBV6-3,.,.,CASSYFNLDQPQHF,TGTGCCAGCAGTTACTTCAATCTGGATCAGCCCCAGCATTTT
TRBJ1-2,TRBV28,.,.,CASSLTREGGYTF,TGTGCCAGCAGTTTAACCAGGGAGGGAGGCTACACCTTC
TRBJ2-1,TRBV4-3,.,.,CASSPGLGGHYNEQFF,TGCGCCAGCAGCCCGGGGCTCGGGGGGCACTACAATGAGCAGTTCTTC
TRBJ2-3,TRBV6-2/TRBV6-3,TRBD2,.,CASSYARTRTSGSTDTQYF,TGTGCCAGCAGTTACGCTAGAACTAGGACTAGCGGGAGCACAGATACGCAGTATTTT
TRBJ2-5,TRBV27,.,.,CASSPGLNQETQYF,TGTGCCAGCAGTCCGGGACTTAACCAAGAGACCCAGTACTTC
TRBJ1-1,TRBV7-2,.,.,CASSPTVGNTEAFF,TGTGCCAGCAGCCCTACAGTGGGGAACACTGAAGCTTTCTTT
TRBJ1-1,TRBV2,TRBD1,.,CASSLTGSNTEAFF,TGTGCCAGCAGCTTGACAGGGAGTAACACTGAAGCTTTCTTT
TRBJ2-1,TRBV28,TRBD2,.,CASSLYIGLAESNEQFF,TGTGCCAGCAGTTTATACATAGGACTAGCAGAAAGTAATGAGCAGTTCTTC
TRBJ2-3,TRBV5-1,.,.,CASSLDRGWDTQYF,TGCGCCAGCAGCTTAGATAGAGGTTGGGATACGCAGTATTTT
TRBJ1-5,TRBV6-1,TRBD1,.,CASSEEVGQGLWNQPQHF,TGTGCCAGCAGTGAAGAGGTGGGACAGGGTTTATGGAATCAGCCCCAGCATTTT
TRBJ1-1,TRBV18,.,.,CASSRRNAGEAFF,TGTGCCAGCTCACGACGGAATGCGGGTGAAGCTTTCTTT
TRBJ1-2,TRBV7-8,TRBD1,.,CASSRRTGTGALYGYTF,TGTGCCAGCAGCCGACGGACCGGGACAGGGGCCCTATATGGCTACACCTTC
TRBJ2-7,TRBV30,.,few,CAWSVRRTYSSYEQYF,TGTGCCTGGAGTGTACGGAGGACATACAGCTCCTACGAGCAGTACTTC
TRBJ2-1,TRBV28,.,.,CASSLGGKNEQFF,TGTGCCAGCAGTTTGGGCGGGAAGAATGAGCAGTTCTTC